The clone carrying this TCR beta chain was counted only a few times. Method: immunoSEQ multiplex PCR; TCRdb's copy keeps in-frame clones and lacks some. The sample yields under 400,000 clones, approximately 88% seen once. V was pared by 4 bases and J by 3 bases, with 11 bases between. The CDR3 is 13 amino acids. Germline CDR1 and CDR2: SGHDT and YYEEEE. The sample belongs to a study of cytomegalovirus exposure and HLA in healthy donors. Study in general: The same platform was used for the 120 validation repertoires and the roughly 640 first-cohort repertoires, a later analysis reported.

The source is a man aged 25-45 years in good health and CMV-seronegative. Sequencing was done on a sample of PBMCs. This sequence joins TRBV5-6 and TRBJ2-7, with D perhaps TRBD1 (6 bases). CDR3 nucleotide sequence: TGTGCCAGCAGCCGTGACAGGAACTACGAGCAGTACTTC. Translation: CASSRDRNYEQYF.